This TCR beta chain was sequenced for a study of CD8+CD57+ T cells in acquired aplastic anemia. Across the whole study: DNA per sorted CD4+ or CD8+ sample ranged roughly 0.19 to 30 ug, averaging around 3.1 ug.

Overall study findings and caveats: Both patients and controls carried the same twenty-nine CD8+ CDR3 sequences.

Germline values: CDR1 SGHVS, CDR2 FNYEAQ. The CDR3 spans 15 residues. After removal of 2 bases from V and 9 bases from J, the junction contained 9 bases not matched to a gene. Those patients picked for sequencing had displayed CD8+CD57+ cell expansion on flow cytometry. In all patients, the disease was severe acquired aplastic anemia. Patients had undergone no therapy by the time their blood was sampled. As concerns this clonotype: The antigen remains undetermined.

Genomic DNA served as template for TCR beta VDJ and CDR3 profiling. MiXCR was run by TCRdb on the reads, yielding one entry per CDR3 protein. The table has around 200,000 distinct CDR3 sequences, nearly 50% seen once. This clonotype originated in a human donor with aplastic anemia. Sequencing was carried out using sorted CD4+, CD8+, or CD8+CD57+ T cells (not recorded which) from PBMCs. The rearrangement links TRBV7-6 to TRBJ2-1, with 8 bases aligning to TRBD2. CDR3 sequence reads: CASSLMAGGSVEQFF. Here the CDR3 DNA reads TGTGCCAGCAGCTTAATGGCGGGGGGATCTGTTGAGCAGTTCTTC.